This T cell receptor (beta chain) appears in the sequencing data of a study of Tregs in tolerant kidney transplant recipients. Study observations and caveats: For some patients, primers changed over time, blocking nucleotide-level comparison.

A note on this clone: The antigen remains undetermined. The read is 3 residues too short to cover the CDR3 end, so that end is filled in from the germline J gene.

Method: immunoSEQ multiplex PCR; TCRdb's copy keeps in-frame clones and lacks some. This sample's clone table lists around 10,000 clones. Related graft donors supplied nonmyeloablative bone marrow transplants, and mixed chimerism was transient. This CDR3 has 14 residues. V lost 0 bases and J lost 8, with 11 bases in between. CDR1 and CDR2 from the germline V gene are MGHRA and YSYEKL. The sample was CD8+ T cells from blood (PBMCs), taken 24 months after the transplant. This chain joins TRBV4-1 and TRBJ2-1; tentative D call: TRBD2 (6 bases). The clonotype comes from a human patient who received a combined kidney and bone marrow transplant. These T cells may partly come from the graft donor. The CDR3 loop is CASSQDTSSYEQFF. The DNA read from the CDR3 is TGCGCCAGCAGCCAAGACACTAGCTCGTATGAG.